A selection of T cell receptor beta chains follows, all from one sample in a study of CD8 T cells in Susac syndrome. TCRdb reprocessed the immunoSEQ multiplex PCR reads via MiXCR and lists one record per CDR3 protein. The top ten clones hold 0.065% to 0.08% of a sample with approximately 230,000 distinct CDR3 sequences, roughly 95% of them seen once. The sequencing input was CD4+ T cells from PBMCs. These receptors all stem from a human donor with multiple sclerosis. CDR3s include the opening cysteine and the closing phenylalanine or tryptophan. D genes are given only for firm matches. Where a row states a size, it is once, few, many or the class of an expanded clone; other rows omit it.

d_call: NA; v_call: TRBV20-1; j_call: TRBJ1-1; clone_size: NA; cdr3_aa: CSAGMGETEAFF; cdr3_nt: TGCAGTGCCGGGATGGGGGAAACTGAAGCTTTCTTT
d_call: NA; v_call: TRBV19; j_call: TRBJ1-2; clone_size: NA; cdr3_aa: CASSPQVGGYGYTF; cdr3_nt: TGTGCCAGTAGTCCTCAGGTAGGGGGCTATGGCTACACCTTC
d_call: TRBD1; v_call: TRBV19; j_call: TRBJ1-4; clone_size: NA; cdr3_aa: CASSISQGNEKLFF; cdr3_nt: TGTGCCAGTAGTATTTCACAGGGGAATGAAAAACTGTTTTTT
d_call: NA; v_call: TRBV20-1; j_call: TRBJ1-5; clone_size: NA; cdr3_aa: CSARVGGGSNQPQHF; cdr3_nt: TGCAGTGCTAGAGTAGGCGGGGGTAGCAATCAGCCCCAGCATTTT
d_call: TRBD2; v_call: TRBV29-1; j_call: TRBJ2-5; clone_size: NA; cdr3_aa: CSVEDPGGVQETQYF; cdr3_nt: TGCAGCGTTGAAGATCCCGGGGGGGTCCAAGAGACCCAGTACTTC
d_call: NA; v_call: TRBV2; j_call: TRBJ1-2; clone_size: NA; cdr3_aa: CASSVRGYGYTF; cdr3_nt: TGTGCCAGCAGTGTACGCGGGTATGGCTACACCTTC
d_call: NA; v_call: TRBV9; j_call: TRBJ2-2; clone_size: NA; cdr3_aa: CASSVSGGALSTGELFF; cdr3_nt: TGTGCCAGCAGCGTAAGTGGGGGGGCCTTGAGCACCGGGGAGCTGTTTTTT
d_call: NA; v_call: TRBV30; j_call: TRBJ2-1; clone_size: NA; cdr3_aa: CAYSNTRFDEQFF; cdr3_nt: TGTGCCTACTCAAATACCCGCTTTGATGAGCAGTTCTTC
d_call: NA; v_call: TRBV6-6; j_call: TRBJ2-2; clone_size: NA; cdr3_aa: CASSRIFRGTGELFF; cdr3_nt: TGTGCCAGCAGTCGAATCTTCAGGGGCACCGGGGAGCTGTTTTTT
d_call: NA; v_call: TRBV20-1; j_call: TRBJ2-7; clone_size: NA; cdr3_aa: CSAQGLVEQYF; cdr3_nt: TGCAGTGCACAGGGCTTAGTCGAGCAGTACTTC
d_call: NA; v_call: TRBV19; j_call: TRBJ2-3; clone_size: once; cdr3_aa: CASSMGPLGSDTQYF; cdr3_nt: TGTGCCAGTAGTATGGGGCCCTTAGGGTCAGATACGCAGTATTTT
d_call: TRBD1; v_call: TRBV2; j_call: TRBJ1-5; clone_size: NA; cdr3_aa: CASSGQGVGPQHF; cdr3_nt: TGTGCCAGCAGTGGACAGGGGGTCGGGCCCCAGCATTTT
d_call: NA; v_call: TRBV2; j_call: TRBJ1-2; clone_size: NA; cdr3_aa: CASSEGTVVWGYTF; cdr3_nt: TGTGCCAGCAGTGAAGGGACGGTTGTTTGGGGCTACACCTTC
d_call: NA; v_call: TRBV15; j_call: TRBJ2-5; clone_size: NA; cdr3_aa: CATSPGYEQETQYF; cdr3_nt: TGTGCCACCAGCCCCGGATATGAGCAAGAGACCCAGTACTTC
d_call: NA; v_call: TRBV5-4; j_call: TRBJ2-1; clone_size: NA; cdr3_aa: CASSLDINNEQFF; cdr3_nt: TGTGCCAGCAGCCTGGACATCAACAATGAGCAGTTCTTC
d_call: NA; v_call: TRBV11-3; j_call: TRBJ2-1; clone_size: NA; cdr3_aa: CASSSGAPSYNEQFF; cdr3_nt: TGTGCCAGCAGCTCTGGGGCCCCCTCCTACAATGAGCAGTTCTTC
d_call: NA; v_call: TRBV7-9; j_call: TRBJ2-2; clone_size: once; cdr3_aa: CASSLRLNTGELFF; cdr3_nt: TGTGCCAGCAGCTTAAGGCTGAACACCGGGGAGCTGTTTTTT
d_call: TRBD1; v_call: TRBV9; j_call: TRBJ1-1; clone_size: NA; cdr3_aa: CASSVEVQGEAFF; cdr3_nt: TGTGCCAGCAGCGTAGAAGTACAGGGGGAAGCTTTCTTT
d_call: TRBD1; v_call: TRBV20-1; j_call: TRBJ2-3; clone_size: NA; cdr3_aa: CSASLTGVTDTQYF; cdr3_nt: TGCAGTGCTAGTTTGACAGGGGTAACAGATACGCAGTATTTT
d_call: NA; v_call: TRBV19; j_call: TRBJ2-6; clone_size: NA; cdr3_aa: CASSYSAISGANVLTF; cdr3_nt: TGTGCCAGTAGTTACTCGGCAATCTCTGGGGCCAACGTCCTGACTTTC
d_call: NA; v_call: TRBV6-5; j_call: TRBJ2-5; clone_size: NA; cdr3_aa: CASSYPLAYPGETQYF; cdr3_nt: TGTGCCAGCAGTTACCCCCTAGCCTATCCGGGAGAGACCCAGTACTTC
d_call: TRBD1; v_call: TRBV28; j_call: TRBJ1-6; clone_size: NA; cdr3_aa: CATKTGQGASSPLHF; cdr3_nt: TGTGCCACCAAAACCGGACAGGGGGCGAGTTCACCCCTCCACTTT
d_call: NA; v_call: TRBV6-6; j_call: TRBJ1-5; clone_size: NA; cdr3_aa: CASRQQMENQPQHF; cdr3_nt: TGTGCCAGCAGACAGCAAATGGAAAATCAGCCCCAGCATTTT
d_call: TRBD1; v_call: TRBV7-9; j_call: TRBJ1-6; clone_size: NA; cdr3_aa: CASSDGQGVYSPLHF; cdr3_nt: TGTGCCAGCAGCGATGGACAGGGGGTCTATTCACCCCTCCACTTT
d_call: TRBD1; v_call: TRBV28; j_call: TRBJ2-2; clone_size: NA; cdr3_aa: CASRSGTGNTGELFF; cdr3_nt: TGTGCCAGCAGATCCGGGACAGGGAACACCGGGGAGCTGTTTTTT
d_call: NA; v_call: TRBV12-5; j_call: TRBJ2-7; clone_size: NA; cdr3_aa: CASRWLASNYEQYF; cdr3_nt: TGTGCTAGTCGGTGGCTAGCGTCTAACTACGAGCAGTACTTC
d_call: NA; v_call: TRBV7-9; j_call: TRBJ1-5; clone_size: NA; cdr3_aa: CASSLESYSNQPQHF; cdr3_nt: TGTGCCAGCAGCTTAGAGTCGTATAGCAATCAGCCCCAGCATTTT